This is a list of T cell receptor beta chains from one sample in a study of control samples from healthy donors and cancer patients. Here immunoSEQ multiplex PCR was the method, and the copy in TCRdb shows in-frame clones only, minus some. The data show about 130,000 clones, more than 90% seen once. Sequences were obtained from blood. Receptor source: a man younger than 30 in good health. CDR3s include the opening cysteine and the closing phenylalanine or tryptophan. Each record gives: J gene, D gene, clone size, V gene, CDR3 DNA, CDR3 protein. A D gene is named only where the DNA matches it firmly. The listing skips clone size in some rows; elsewhere it reads once, few, many or a size class.

J: TRBJ2-5
D: .
size: .
V: TRBV19
DNA: TGCGCCACCAGGGACTCCTCTATGGAGGTAGAGACCCAGTACTTC
CDR3: CATRDSSMEVETQYF

J: TRBJ2-5
D: TRBD2
size: .
V: TRBV7-6
DNA: TGTGCCAGCAGCTTAGCGTGGGGACTAGCACAAGAGACCCAGTACTTC
CDR3: CASSLAWGLAQETQYF

J: TRBJ2-2
D: .
size: .
V: TRBV11-3
DNA: TGTGCCAGCAGCGATGGATGGGGCGGGGAGCTGTTTTTT
CDR3: CASSDGWGGELFF

J: TRBJ1-4
D: TRBD1
size: once
V: TRBV6-1
DNA: TGTGCCAGCAGTGAAGGGCAGGGGGCTGAAAAACTGTTTTTT
CDR3: CASSEGQGAEKLFF

J: TRBJ1-2
D: .
size: once
V: TRBV2
DNA: TGTGCCAGCAAGAGCAGCTCTAACTATGGCTACACCTTC
CDR3: CASKSSSNYGYTF

J: TRBJ1-1
D: .
size: .
V: TRBV29-1
DNA: TGCAGCGTTGGTGAGGGCACGAACACTGAAGCTTTCTTT
CDR3: CSVGEGTNTEAFF

J: TRBJ2-3
D: TRBD2
size: .
V: TRBV5-1
DNA: TGCGCCAGCAGCAATCGAAGCAGAGCGGGGCCGGTGGGGAGCACAGATACGCAGTATTTT
CDR3: CASSNRSRAGPVGSTDTQYF

J: TRBJ2-7
D: TRBD2
size: .
V: TRBV18
DNA: TGTGCCAGCTCACCTCAACTAGCGGGGGGGGCCTACGAGCAGTACTTC
CDR3: CASSPQLAGGAYEQYF

J: TRBJ2-7
D: .
size: .
V: TRBV10-3
DNA: TGTGCCATCAGTGAGTCTCCCCGGGAGCAGTACTTC
CDR3: CAISESPREQYF

J: TRBJ2-3
D: .
size: .
V: TRBV5-4
DNA: TGTGCCAGCAGCTTGGACCTCTTAGGTGCAGATACGCAGTATTTT
CDR3: CASSLDLLGADTQYF

J: TRBJ1-1
D: .
size: .
V: TRBV18
DNA: TGTGCCAGCTCCGAGGACAATTTGAACACTGAAGCTTTCTTT
CDR3: CASSEDNLNTEAFF

J: TRBJ1-2
D: TRBD1
size: .
V: TRBV18
DNA: TGTGCCAGCTCAAGCCGGGACAGGGCAGGCTACACCTTC
CDR3: CASSSRDRAGYTF

J: TRBJ1-1
D: .
size: .
V: TRBV5-1
DNA: TGCGCCAGCAGCGGACAGCCGAACACTGAAGCTTTCTTT
CDR3: CASSGQPNTEAFF

J: TRBJ2-7
D: .
size: .
V: TRBV3-1/TRBV3-2
DNA: TGTGCCAGCAGCCAAGAGCACAGGGACTCCTACGAGCAGTACTTC
CDR3: CASSQEHRDSYEQYF

J: TRBJ2-7
D: .
size: .
V: TRBV6-5
DNA: TGTGCCAGCAGCCCCGGGGACTACGAGCAGTACTTC
CDR3: CASSPGDYEQYF

J: TRBJ2-2
D: TRBD2
size: .
V: TRBV12-5
DNA: TGTGCTAGTGGGGATAGCGGGGGGAACACCGGGGAGCTGTTTTTT
CDR3: CASGDSGGNTGELFF

J: TRBJ1-2
D: .
size: .
V: TRBV2
DNA: TGTGCCAGCAGTGTAGTACAGGGATATGGCTACACCTTC
CDR3: CASSVVQGYGYTF

J: TRBJ2-7
D: TRBD1
size: .
V: TRBV5-1
DNA: TGCGCCAGCAGCTTGGCGGTAAGGACAGACAGGGGGCAAGGCGAGCAGTACTTC
CDR3: CASSLAVRTDRGQGEQYF

J: TRBJ2-1
D: .
size: once
V: TRBV11-1
DNA: TGTGCCAGCAGCTTGTTAGGGGGCAATGAGCAGTTCTTC
CDR3: CASSLLGGNEQFF

J: TRBJ2-1
D: .
size: once
V: TRBV5-6
DNA: TGTGCCAGCAACACAGGGATAGGAAGCTCCTACAATGAGCAGTTCTTC
CDR3: CASNTGIGSSYNEQFF

J: TRBJ1-2
D: .
size: .
V: TRBV5-4
DNA: TGTGCCAGCAGCTTGAAGCCTACACGGGGTGACTATGGCTACACCTTC
CDR3: CASSLKPTRGDYGYTF

J: TRBJ2-1
D: .
size: .
V: TRBV6-5
DNA: TGTGCCAGCAAAACGGCGAGGGAGCAGTTCTTC
CDR3: CASKTAREQFF

J: TRBJ2-5
D: TRBD2
size: .
V: TRBV2
DNA: TGTGCCAGCAGCCGGGGGGGTAGAGAGACCCAGTACTTC
CDR3: CASSRGGRETQYF

J: TRBJ2-1
D: .
size: .
V: TRBV19
DNA: TGTGCCAGTAGTGTCACGGCAGGGAGTAGCTCCTACAATGAGCAGTTCTTC
CDR3: CASSVTAGSSSYNEQFF

J: TRBJ1-3
D: TRBD1
size: .
V: TRBV15
DNA: TGTGCCACCAACACCGGGACAGGGGCTGGAAACACCATATATTTT
CDR3: CATNTGTGAGNTIYF

J: TRBJ2-3
D: TRBD2
size: once
V: TRBV18
DNA: TGTGCCAGCTCACCAGGACTAGCGGGGGACACAGATACGCAGTATTTT
CDR3: CASSPGLAGDTDTQYF

J: TRBJ1-5
D: TRBD1
size: .
V: TRBV24-1
DNA: TGTGCCACCAGTGATCCAGGGACAGGGCTGAAAACGGGCAATCAGCCCCAGCATTTT
CDR3: CATSDPGTGLKTGNQPQHF

J: TRBJ1-3
D: .
size: .
V: TRBV28
DNA: TGTGCCACCCTAGCGCCCGCAGGGGACCTCCGCTCTGGAAACACCATATATTTT
CDR3: CATLAPAGDLRSGNTIYF

J: TRBJ2-1
D: TRBD2
size: .
V: TRBV7-3
DNA: TGTGCCAGCAGCGGAACTAGCGGGGTCTCCTACAATGAGCAGTTCTTC
CDR3: CASSGTSGVSYNEQFF

J: TRBJ1-6
D: .
size: .
V: TRBV27
DNA: TGTGCCAGCAGCCGAACGGGGGGTAGATCACCCCTCCACTTT
CDR3: CASSRTGGRSPLHF

J: TRBJ1-4
D: TRBD1
size: .
V: TRBV3-1/TRBV3-2
DNA: TGTGCCAGCAGCCAAGACTCCGCCGGACAGGGGACAAATGAAAAACTGTTTTTT
CDR3: CASSQDSAGQGTNEKLFF

J: TRBJ1-1
D: .
size: .
V: TRBV9
DNA: TGTGCCAGCAGCGTAGGAGACGGCACTGAAGCTTTCTTT
CDR3: CASSVGDGTEAFF

J: TRBJ1-5
D: TRBD1
size: .
V: TRBV10-3
DNA: TGTGCCATCAGTGCGACAGGGCTTCGGCAGCCCCAGCATTTT
CDR3: CAISATGLRQPQHF

J: TRBJ2-3
D: .
size: .
V: TRBV6-1
DNA: TGTGCCAGCAGTGAAGGGACCCGAAGAATCACAGATACGCAGTATTTT
CDR3: CASSEGTRRITDTQYF

J: TRBJ1-1
D: .
size: .
V: TRBV7-9
DNA: TGTGCCAGCAGCGAAACCCCGGGGACTGAAGCTTTCTTT
CDR3: CASSETPGTEAFF

J: TRBJ2-1
D: .
size: .
V: TRBV6-6
DNA: TGTGCCAGCAGTTACTCGGTTCTGGGGGTGGAGCAGTTCTTC
CDR3: CASSYSVLGVEQFF

J: TRBJ1-5
D: .
size: .
V: TRBV4-1
DNA: TGCGCCAGCAGCCACGTTGGGGGCCGCAATCAGCCCCAGCATTTT
CDR3: CASSHVGGRNQPQHF

J: TRBJ1-2
D: TRBD1
size: .
V: TRBV30
DNA: TGTGCCTGGAGTATTCGGACAGGGGGCTCCTACACCTTC
CDR3: CAWSIRTGGSYTF

J: TRBJ1-6
D: TRBD1
size: .
V: TRBV19
DNA: TGTGCCAGTAGAGGGGACAGGTCTCACTCACCCCTCCACTTT
CDR3: CASRGDRSHSPLHF

J: TRBJ2-1
D: .
size: .
V: TRBV14
DNA: TGTGCCAGCAGCCAATCCTACTACAATGAGCAGTTCTTC
CDR3: CASSQSYYNEQFF

J: TRBJ2-3
D: TRBD2
size: .
V: TRBV27
DNA: TGTGCCAGCAGTTTAGATCTCGGGGGGACCACAGATACGCAGTATTTT
CDR3: CASSLDLGGTTDTQYF

J: TRBJ2-7
D: .
size: .
V: TRBV30
DNA: TGTGCCTGGGCAACAGGCTACGAGCAGTACTTC
CDR3: CAWATGYEQYF